These 24 T cell receptor beta chains came from one sample sequenced in a study of blood T cell repertoires in COVID-19. The data were produced by immunoSEQ multiplex PCR, yet TCRdb's version contains in-frame clones alone and is incomplete. Of around 63,000 clones in the sample, 70% to 85% are singletons; the top ten hold less than 7%. Sequencing used peripheral blood. These receptors all come from a woman between 70 and 85 years old with acute or convalescent COVID-19.

This clone was seen once. CDR3 sequence (DNA): TGTGCCAGCAGTGACAACAGGGTGAACACTGAAGCTTTCTTT. Residues: CASSDNRVNTEAFF. The chain uses TRBV6-1 and TRBJ1-1; a possible D gene is TRBD1 (6 bases). Trimming left V 3 bases short and J 0 bases short, with 8 bases between. Germline lookup yields CDR1 MNHNS and CDR2 SASEGT. This CDR3 comprises 14 residues.

The rearrangement uses TRBV7-9 and TRBJ2-3; no firm D call. This CDR3 is 11 amino acids long. Between the trimmed V and J ends, which lost 3 bases and 4 bases, there was a span of 2 bases. Germline V gives CDR1 SEHNR, CDR2 FQNEAQ (reference sequence). CDR3 bases: TGTGCCAGCAGCTTCTCAGATACGCAGTATTTT. Amino acids: CASSFSDTQYF.

J is TRBJ2-7 and V is TRBV7-3; D might be TRBD1 (5 bases). The CDR3 totals 12 residues. Deletions cut 5 bases from V and 5 bases from J, with 10 bases between. Germline CDR1 is SGHTA and CDR2 is FQGTGA. DNA for the CDR3: TGTGCCAGCAGCCGTCAGGGTCACGAGCAGTACTTC. It yields the protein CASSRQGHEQYF.

This clone has just a few counts. The chain combines TRBV23-1 with TRBJ2-3; 7 bases fit TRBD2. TRBV23-1 is flagged as an ORF with uncertain function. There are 14 residues in the CDR3. V gave up 4 bases and J gave up 7 bases; unmatched junction bases: 8. The CDR3 reads CASSPAPTSNTQYF. CDR3 sequence (DNA): TGCGCCAGCAGTCCCGCCCCGACTAGCAATACGCAGTATTTT.

This clone has a handful of counts. The J gene is TRBJ1-2, the V gene TRBV5-4; 12 bases agree with TRBD1. The V gene's germline CDR1 is SGHNT and CDR2 YYREEE (reference sequence). Trimming at V came to 2 bases and at J to 3 bases, leaving 8 bases not matched to a gene. This CDR3 has 17 residues. The CDR3 sequence is CASSFGTGGFFDYGYTF. DNA of the CDR3: TGTGCCAGCAGCTTCGGGACAGGGGGCTTCTTTGACTATGGCTACACCTTC.

The chain links TRBV5-1 to TRBJ1-2, with 7 positions matching TRBD1. CDR3 length: 13 amino acids. V dropped 7 bases and J dropped 3; count of bases not matched to a gene: 6. Per germline, CDR1 SGHRS and CDR2 YFSETQ. CDR3 bases: TGCGCCAGCGGAACCGGGACAGACTATGGCTACACCTTC. This codes for CASGTGTDYGYTF.

The gene calls are TRBV27 and TRBJ1-1; 9 positions match TRBD1. The V gene end was trimmed by 3 bases and the J gene end by 7 bases; junction bases not matched to a gene: 9. Germline CDR1 reads MNHEY; CDR2 reads SMNVEV (reference sequence). CDR3 length equals 15 residues. Here the CDR3 reads CASSLPGTGKSEAFF. The CDR3 DNA is TGTGCCAGCAGTTTGCCCGGGACAGGGAAGAGTGAAGCTTTCTTT.

J is TRBJ1-5 and V is TRBV2; no definite D call. The CDR3 runs to 13 residues. Germline CDR1 SNHLY, CDR2 FYNNEI. Between the trimmed V and J ends, which lost 4 bases and 7 bases, there was a span of 11 bases. The CDR3 nucleotides read TGTGCCAGCAGTGTAACCCGGGGACAGCCCCAGCATTTT. It translates to CASSVTRGQPQHF.

The genes are TRBV10-3 and TRBJ2-1; TRBD1 matches at 8 bases. J gave up 4 bases and V 7 bases, and 9 bases lay outside the gene matches. This CDR3 comprises 15 residues. Germline assignment: CDR1 ENHRY and CDR2 SYGVKD. CDR3 amino acids: CAINPGTGVYNEQFF. The CDR3 DNA reads as TGTGCCATCAACCCCGGGACAGGCGTATACAATGAGCAGTTCTTC.

This clone has only one observation. The chain has TRBV24-1 and TRBJ2-3; 10 nucleotides match TRBD2. CDR3 length equals 14 residues. The V segment lost 7 bases and the J segment 7 bases; nucleotides outside the gene matches: 7. Germline-derived CDR1 and CDR2 are KGHDR and SFDVKD. The CDR3 nucleotides read TGTGCCACCAGCACTAGCGGGGAAACATATACGCAGTATTTT. Its translation: CATSTSGETYTQYF.

The genes are TRBV18 and TRBJ1-3; D is perhaps TRBD1 (5 bases). Germline V lookup: CDR1 KGHSH, CDR2 LQKENI. V was pared by 2 bases and J by 2 bases, with 13 bases between. This CDR3 spans 16 amino acids. The CDR3 here is CASSPRGGLTGNTIYF. As DNA, the CDR3 is TGTGCCAGCTCACCAAGGGGAGGATTAACTGGAAACACCATATATTTT.

This chain uses TRBV18 with TRBJ2-2, with TRBD1 identical over 7 bases. Germline trimming cut 6 bases from V and 3 bases from J; bases unmatched to any gene: 7. CDR3 length: 15 residues. CDR1 and CDR2 (germline): KGHSH, LQKENI. The DNA for the CDR3 is TGTGCCAGCTCCACCTTTACAGGGGACACCGGGGAGCTGTTTTTT. It encodes CASSTFTGDTGELFF.

This clone came up once. The rearrangement joins TRBV28 to TRBJ2-3; a weak D match, TRBD2 (5 bases). The V end was cut by 7 bases, the J end by 0 bases, with 14 bases between. Germline assignment: CDR1 MDHEN and CDR2 SYDVKM. This CDR3 has 15 amino acids. The CDR3, as DNA: TGTGCCAGCATGGGCGGGCCCGCTAGCACAGATACGCAGTATTTT. The encoded protein is CASMGGPASTDTQYF.

This clone was recorded a few times. The chain recombines TRBV30 with TRBJ1-4; D gene uncertain. The CDR3 contains 14 residues. V was trimmed by 0 bases and J by 6 bases, leaving 11 bases between them. In germline, CDR1 is GTSNPN, CDR2 SVGIG (reference sequence). In DNA form, the CDR3 reads TGTGCCTGGAGTGTAGGAGGCCAAGATGAAAAACTGTTTTTT. Amino acids: CAWSVGGQDEKLFF.

V and J are TRBV2 and TRBJ2-1, with a tentative D call TRBD1 (6 bases). Trimming pared 9 bases from V and 9 bases from J, leaving 12 bases between. The germline gives CDR1 SNHLY, CDR2 FYNNEI. The CDR3 contains 11 residues. This CDR3 is CASQTGIEQFF. CDR3 nucleotides: TGTGCCAGTCAGACAGGAATTGAGCAGTTCTTC.

The rearrangement uses TRBV19 and TRBJ2-5; the D is unclear. From germline, CDR1 is LNHDA and CDR2 SQIVND (reference sequence). V lost 5 bases and J 3 bases, leaving 7 bases between the germline ends. This CDR3 is built from 12 residues. CDR3 sequence (DNA): TGTGCCAGTAGTGTCCGGGAAGAGACCCAGTACTTC. Translation: CASSVREETQYF.

The chain recombines TRBV19 with TRBJ1-4; TRBD1 matches at 7 bases. V was pared by 6 bases and J by 8 bases, with 12 bases of the junction left unmatched. Per the germline V gene, CDR1 is LNHDA and CDR2 is SQIVND (reference sequence). The CDR3 runs to 15 residues. Here the CDR3 DNA reads TGTGCCAGTAGACAACAACAGGGGAGTGGGGAAAAACTGTTTTTT. Protein product: CASRQQQGSGEKLFF.

The genes are TRBV5-6 and TRBJ1-6, with 7 nucleotides matching TRBD1. Trimming cost V 3 bases and J 10 bases; bases outside gene matches: 10. The CDR3 contains 15 residues. Germline V CDR1 and CDR2: SGHDT, YYEEEE. For the CDR3, the DNA is TGTGCCAGCAGCTCTGAGGGGGCCGCTGGGTCACCCCTCCACTTT. Residues: CASSSEGAAGSPLHF.

The rearrangement uses TRBV5-1 and TRBJ2-3; tentatively, D is TRBD1 (7 bases). Per germline, CDR1 SGHRS and CDR2 YFSETQ. There are 17 residues in the CDR3. V lost 0 bases and J lost 3, with 17 bases in between. This CDR3 is CASSLGQQGRRTDTQYF. The CDR3 nucleotides are TGCGCCAGCAGCTTGGGGCAACAGGGGAGGCGGACAGATACGCAGTATTTT.

The chain links TRBV30 to TRBJ1-1; 7 nucleotides line up with TRBD1. The CDR3 sequence is 15 residues long. Germline CDR1 GTSNPN, CDR2 SVGIG (reference sequence). Trimming at V came to 5 bases and at J to 1 base, leaving 10 bases not matched to a gene. The CDR3 nucleotides are TGTGCCTGGCGCCCTCCCGGGACAGCGAACACTGAAGCTTTCTTT. Translating it yields CAWRPPGTANTEAFF.

V usage is TRBV28 and J usage is TRBJ2-4, with 11 nucleotides matching TRBD1. Per germline, CDR1 MDHEN and CDR2 SYDVKM. Unmatched junction bases numbered 14, after V lost 8 bases and J lost 8 bases. The CDR3 extends over 16 amino acids. The CDR3 bases are TGTGCCAGCTCCCTCCGTGAAGGGACAGGGGGACACATTCAGTACTTC. It is translated as CASSLREGTGGHIQYF. Using reference TRBV28 and TRBJ2-4 for the parts outside the CDR3, the full variable domain is DVKVTQSSRYLVKRTGEKVFLECVQDMDHENMFWYRQDPGLGLRLIYFSYDVKMKEKGDIPEGYSVSREKKERFSLILESASTNQTSMYLCASSLREGTGGHIQYFGAGTRLSVL.

This chain connects TRBV7-9 to TRBJ2-1; 7 bases line up with TRBD1. Germline V CDR1 and CDR2: SEHNR, FQNEAQ (reference sequence). With 4 bases clipped from V and 5 bases from J, the junction kept 8 bases outside the gene matches. There are 15 residues in the CDR3. CDR3: CASSSGTAPNNEQFF. In nucleotides, the CDR3 is TGTGCCAGCAGCTCCGGGACAGCCCCAAACAATGAGCAGTTCTTC.

The chain is built from TRBV11-2 and TRBJ2-7; TRBD2 is a possible D gene (6 bases). This CDR3 is built from 14 residues. Germline assignment: CDR1 SGHAT and CDR2 FQNNGV. V lost 1 base and J lost 3, with 10 bases in between. CDR3 region: CASSLGGTGYEQYF. CDR3 bases: TGTGCCAGCAGCTTAGGCGGGACTGGCTACGAGCAGTACTTC.

The chain carries TRBV7-9 and TRBJ2-5; a weak D match, TRBD1 (6 bases). The CDR3 length is 15 residues. Germline lookup yields CDR1 SEHNR and CDR2 FQNEAQ (reference sequence). V lost 5 bases and J lost 1, with 14 bases in between. The CDR3 bases are TGTGCCAGCAGCACTAGGGGGACAATCCAAGAGACCCAGTACTTC. It specifies CASSTRGTIQETQYF. Variable domain in full (rest from reference TRBV7-9 and TRBJ2-5): DTGVSQNPRHKITKRGQNVTFRCDPISEHNRLYWYRQTLGQGPEFLTYFQNEAQLEKSRLLSDRFSAERPKGSFSTLEIQRTEQGDSAMYLCASSTRGTIQETQYFGPGTRLLVL.